One sample yielded the 2 T cell receptor beta chains listed below, sequenced in a study of T cell repertoires in cytomegalovirus infection. The antigens these receptors bind are not known. MiXCR, applied by TCRdb to the reads, yields one record per CDR3 protein. The profile covers some 940,000 distinct CDR3 sequences, with 30% to 40% appearing a single time and 13% taken by the ten largest. The starting material was cultured CD8+ T cells from PBMCs, obtained from culture after CMV antigen stimulation. The source of these receptors is a human donor in good health (CMV status not recorded). Some clones in this sample may be carry-over from other donors' samples.

The chain is built from TRBV10-3 and TRBJ1-4; weak D call: TRBD1 (5 bases). Trimming cost V 6 bases and J 3 bases, with 11 bases left between them. This CDR3 region has 14 residues. Germline CDR1 and CDR2: ENHRY and SYGVKD. The CDR3 DNA reads TGTGCCATCAGCCTTGACAGTTCTAATGAAAAACTGTTTTTT. Amino acid sequence: CAISLDSSNEKLFF.

The chain has TRBV6-2 or TRBV6-3 and TRBJ1-1; tentatively, D is TRBD1 (5 bases). Trimming cost V 2 bases and J 1 base, with 20 bases left between them. CDR1 and CDR2 from the germline V gene are MNHEY and SVGEGT. The CDR3 totals 18 residues. This chain's CDR3 is CASSYLQGSRMANTEAFF. The DNA for the CDR3 is TGTGCCAGCAGTTACCTGCAGGGCTCTCGAATGGCGAACACTGAAGCTTTCTTT.